What follows are 5 T cell receptor beta chains derived from one specimen sequenced in a study of neoadjuvant nivolumab and ipilimumab in lung cancer. The table came from immunoSEQ multiplex PCR; TCRdb's copy has only in-frame clones and leaves some out. The sample contains 25,000 to 35,000 clones, roughly 90% of which appear only once. Sequenced here: peripheral blood, sampled after neoadjuvant nivolumab, alone or with ipilimumab, at or shortly before surgery. Every receptor here comes from an adult with non-small cell lung cancer.

This clone appeared once. This chain uses TRBV28 with TRBJ2-2; unclear D gene. Looked up from germline, CDR1 is MDHEN and CDR2 is SYDVKM. CDR3 length: 12 residues. Trimming pared 5 bases from V and 7 bases from J, leaving 8 bases between. The CDR3 DNA sequence: TGTGCCAGCAGTCGAATTAACGGGGAGCTGTTTTTT. Translated: CASSRINGELFF.

This chain links TRBV5-4 with TRBJ2-3, with 8 bases that match TRBD2. The CDR3 is made up of 14 amino acids. The germline gives CDR1 SGHNT, CDR2 YYREEE (reference sequence). Trimming cost V 2 bases and J 6 bases; bases outside gene matches: 5. The CDR3 here is CASSFGTRSDTQYF. For the CDR3, the DNA is TGTGCCAGCAGCTTTGGGACTAGGAGTGATACGCAGTATTTT.

The chain employs TRBV4-1 and TRBJ2-3, with 8 bases that match TRBD2. The CDR3 is made up of 17 amino acids. Trimming removed 2 bases from V and 5 bases from J; junction bases left unmatched: 12. Germline loops: CDR1 MGHRA, CDR2 YSYEKL. The CDR3 here is CASSQTHPPAGGDTQYF. In nucleotides, the CDR3 is TGCGCCAGCAGCCAAACCCACCCTCCCGCGGGGGGAGATACGCAGTATTTT.

The rearrangement joins TRBV6-6 to TRBJ2-1; D might be TRBD2 (6 bases). Germline assignment: CDR1 MNHNY and CDR2 SVGAGI (reference sequence). The CDR3 length is 13 residues. The germline V and J ends were trimmed by 5 bases and 8 bases, with 13 bases remaining between them. The CDR3, as DNA: TGTGCCAGCAGTAACCGACTAGTCGATGAGCAGTTCTTC. Encoded protein: CASSNRLVDEQFF.

The chain has TRBV5-8 and TRBJ1-2; D gene ambiguous. The CDR3 sequence is 12 residues long. CDR1 SGHTS and CDR2 YDEGEE come from the germline V gene. The V gene lost 4 bases and the J gene lost 4 bases, with 8 bases spanning the gap. CDR3 DNA: TGTGCCAGCAGCCCTGTTGGCTATGGCTACACCTTC. Translating gives CASSPVGYGYTF.